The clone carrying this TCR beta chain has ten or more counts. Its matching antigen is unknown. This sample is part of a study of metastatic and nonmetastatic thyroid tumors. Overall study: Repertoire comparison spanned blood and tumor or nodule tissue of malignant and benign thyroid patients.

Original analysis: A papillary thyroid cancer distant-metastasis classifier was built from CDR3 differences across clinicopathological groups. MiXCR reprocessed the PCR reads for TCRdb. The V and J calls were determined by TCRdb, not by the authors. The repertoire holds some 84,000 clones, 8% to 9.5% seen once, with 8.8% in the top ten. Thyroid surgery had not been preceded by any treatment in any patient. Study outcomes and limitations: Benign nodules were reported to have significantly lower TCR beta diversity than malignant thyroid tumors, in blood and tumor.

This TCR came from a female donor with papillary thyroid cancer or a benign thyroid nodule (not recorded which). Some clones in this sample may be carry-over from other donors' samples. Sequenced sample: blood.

The CDR3 region is CASVGGRGYNEQFF. In nucleotides, the CDR3 is TGTGCCAGCGTCGGGGGGCGTGGGTACAATGAGCAGTTCTTC. The J gene is TRBJ2-1, the V gene TRBV11-2, with a tentative D call TRBD2 (7 bases). This CDR3 has 14 residues. The germline CDR1 and CDR2 sequences are SGHAT and FQNNGV. The V end lost 8 bases, the J end lost 4 bases, and 15 bases lay between the germline ends.